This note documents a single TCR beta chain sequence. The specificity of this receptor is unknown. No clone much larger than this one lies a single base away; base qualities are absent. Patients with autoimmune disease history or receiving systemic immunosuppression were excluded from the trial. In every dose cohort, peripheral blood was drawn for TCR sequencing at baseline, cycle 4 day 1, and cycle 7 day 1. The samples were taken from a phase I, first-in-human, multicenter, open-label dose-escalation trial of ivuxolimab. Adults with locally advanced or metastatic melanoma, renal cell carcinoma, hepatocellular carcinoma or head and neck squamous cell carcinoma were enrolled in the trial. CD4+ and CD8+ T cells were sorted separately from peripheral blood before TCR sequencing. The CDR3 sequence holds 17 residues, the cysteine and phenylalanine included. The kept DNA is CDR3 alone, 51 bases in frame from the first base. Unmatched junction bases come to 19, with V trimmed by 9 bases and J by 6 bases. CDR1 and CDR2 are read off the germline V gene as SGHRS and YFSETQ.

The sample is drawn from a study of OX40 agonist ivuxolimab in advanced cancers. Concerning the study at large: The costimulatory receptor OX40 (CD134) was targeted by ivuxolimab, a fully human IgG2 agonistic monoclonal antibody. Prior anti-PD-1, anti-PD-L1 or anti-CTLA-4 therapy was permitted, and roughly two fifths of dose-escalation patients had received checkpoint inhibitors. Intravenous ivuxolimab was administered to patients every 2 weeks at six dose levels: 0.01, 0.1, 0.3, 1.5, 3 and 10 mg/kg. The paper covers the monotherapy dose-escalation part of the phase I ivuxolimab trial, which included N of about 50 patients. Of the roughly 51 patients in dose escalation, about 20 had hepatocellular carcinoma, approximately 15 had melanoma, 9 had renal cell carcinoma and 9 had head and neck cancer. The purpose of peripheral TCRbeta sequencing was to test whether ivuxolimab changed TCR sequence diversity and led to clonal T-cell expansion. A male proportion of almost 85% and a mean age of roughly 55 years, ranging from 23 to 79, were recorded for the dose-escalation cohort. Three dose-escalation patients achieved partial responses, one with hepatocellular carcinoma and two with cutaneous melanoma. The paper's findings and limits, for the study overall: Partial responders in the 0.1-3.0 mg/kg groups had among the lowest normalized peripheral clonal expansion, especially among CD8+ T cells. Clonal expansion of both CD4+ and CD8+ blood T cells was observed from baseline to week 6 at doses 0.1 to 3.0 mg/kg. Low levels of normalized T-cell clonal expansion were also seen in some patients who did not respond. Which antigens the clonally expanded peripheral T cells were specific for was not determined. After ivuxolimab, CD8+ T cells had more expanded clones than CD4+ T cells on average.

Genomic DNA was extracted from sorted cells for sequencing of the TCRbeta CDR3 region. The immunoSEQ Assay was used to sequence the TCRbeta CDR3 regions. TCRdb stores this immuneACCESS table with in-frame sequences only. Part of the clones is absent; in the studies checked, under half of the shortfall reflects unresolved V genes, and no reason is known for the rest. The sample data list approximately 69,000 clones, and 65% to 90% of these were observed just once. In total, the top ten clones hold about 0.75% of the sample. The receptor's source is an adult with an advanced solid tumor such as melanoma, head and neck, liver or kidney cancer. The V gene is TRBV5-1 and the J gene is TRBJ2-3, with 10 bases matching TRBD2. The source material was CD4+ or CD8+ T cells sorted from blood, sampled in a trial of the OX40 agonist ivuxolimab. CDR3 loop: CATRWGRLAGVPDTQYF. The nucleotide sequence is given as TGCGCCACCCGATGGGGACGGCTAGCGGGAGTGCCCGATACGCAGTATTTT. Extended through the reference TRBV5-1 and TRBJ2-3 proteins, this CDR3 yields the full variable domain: KAGVTQTPRYLIKTRGQQVTLSCSPISGHRSVSWYQQTPGQGLQFLFEYFSETQRNKGNFPGRFSGRQFSNSRSEMNVSTLELGDSALYLCATRWGRLAGVPDTQYFGPGTRLTVL.